This TCR beta chain was sequenced during a study of T cell responses to AZD1222 COVID-19 vaccine. TCRdb keeps only in-frame clones here, not all; method: immunoSEQ multiplex PCR. Counted here are 150,000 to 200,000 clones, 75% to 90% occurring once; the ten biggest clones make up 6% to 8%. Germline V gene sequence: CDR1 MDHEN, CDR2 SYDVKM. The germline V and J ends were trimmed by 9 bases and 4 bases, with 9 bases remaining between them. The CDR3 sequence is 12 residues long. The rearrangement links TRBV28 to TRBJ1-4, with no clear D. This clonotype was sampled from an adult in good health. Here the sequenced sample was peripheral blood, taken on day 0 of AZD1222 vaccination. CDR3 sequence (DNA): TGTGCCAGTAACAGCTATAATGAAAAACTGTTTTTT. Amino acids: CASNSYNEKLFF.